These T cell receptor beta chains were read from a single sample in a study of cytomegalovirus exposure and HLA in healthy donors. Assay used: immunoSEQ multiplex PCR; TCRdb lists only in-frame clones, some missing. The sample has approximately 37,000 clones; the top ten hold over 3.5%. The sequencing sample was made of PBMCs. The receptor set was obtained from a male donor in good health and CMV-seronegative. CDR3s include the opening cysteine and the closing phenylalanine or tryptophan. Fields, in order: CDR3 length, V gene, J gene, D gene, CDR3 protein, CDR3 DNA. The D gene is left open where the match is weak.

len: 14; v_gene: TRBV7-2; j_gene: TRBJ1-1; d_gene: NA; CDR3aa: CASSLALRGGEAFF; CDR3nt: TGTGCCAGCAGCTTAGCGTTGAGGGGGGGGGAAGCTTTCTTT
len: 16; v_gene: TRBV4-1; j_gene: TRBJ2-7; d_gene: TRBD1; CDR3aa: CASSQEFGDRATEQYF; CDR3nt: TGCGCCAGCAGCCAAGAATTCGGGGACAGGGCCACCGAGCAGTACTTC
len: 14; v_gene: TRBV5-1; j_gene: TRBJ2-3; d_gene: NA; CDR3aa: CASSLTGRADTQYF; CDR3nt: TGCGCCAGCAGCCTGACAGGACGGGCCGATACGCAGTATTTT
len: 13; v_gene: TRBV27; j_gene: TRBJ2-1; d_gene: NA; CDR3aa: CASSLPPYNEQFF; CDR3nt: TGTGCCAGCAGTCTCCCTCCTTACAATGAGCAGTTCTTC
len: 15; v_gene: TRBV28; j_gene: TRBJ2-2; d_gene: TRBD2; CDR3aa: CASSLFRGVHGELFF; CDR3nt: TGTGCCAGCAGCCTTTTTCGGGGGGTTCACGGGGAGCTGTTTTTT
len: 14; v_gene: TRBV9; j_gene: TRBJ1-1; d_gene: NA; CDR3aa: CASSVPGQPPGAFF; CDR3nt: TGTGCCAGCAGCGTACCCGGACAGCCCCCGGGGGCTTTCTTT
len: 17; v_gene: TRBV19; j_gene: TRBJ2-3; d_gene: TRBD2; CDR3aa: CASSILTSGSVADTQYF; CDR3nt: TGTGCCAGTAGTATCCTGACTAGCGGGTCGGTAGCAGATACGCAGTATTTT
len: 14; v_gene: TRBV5-1; j_gene: TRBJ1-1; d_gene: NA; CDR3aa: CASSLFQMNTEAFF; CDR3nt: TGCGCCAGCAGCTTGTTTCAGATGAACACTGAAGCTTTCTTT
len: 16; v_gene: TRBV4-2; j_gene: TRBJ2-7; d_gene: TRBD2; CDR3aa: CASSQESLAGGYEQYF; CDR3nt: TGTGCCAGCAGCCAAGAATCCCTAGCGGGGGGTTACGAGCAGTACTTC
len: 15; v_gene: TRBV10-1; j_gene: TRBJ2-1; d_gene: TRBD1; CDR3aa: CASSDPGQGKNEQFF; CDR3nt: TGCGCCAGCAGTGATCCCGGACAGGGAAAAAATGAGCAGTTCTTC
len: 12; v_gene: TRBV30; j_gene: TRBJ2-1; d_gene: TRBD1; CDR3aa: CAWEGQGDGQFF; CDR3nt: TGTGCCTGGGAGGGGCAGGGGGACGGGCAGTTCTTC
len: 19; v_gene: TRBV27; j_gene: TRBJ2-6; d_gene: NA; CDR3aa: CASSLSNEQGVWGANVLTF; CDR3nt: TGTGCCAGCAGTTTATCGAACGAGCAGGGCGTCTGGGGGGCCAACGTCCTGACTTTC
len: 15; v_gene: TRBV4-1; j_gene: TRBJ2-7; d_gene: TRBD1; CDR3aa: CASSQAGQGTYEQYF; CDR3nt: TGCGCCAGCAGCCAAGCGGGACAGGGGACCTACGAGCAGTACTTC
len: 15; v_gene: TRBV6-1; j_gene: TRBJ1-2; d_gene: TRBD1; CDR3aa: CASSEGTGGNYGYTF; CDR3nt: TGTGCCAGCAGTGAAGGGACAGGCGGCAACTATGGCTACACCTTC
len: 14; v_gene: TRBV15; j_gene: TRBJ2-5; d_gene: TRBD1; CDR3aa: CATSSRDSGETQYF; CDR3nt: TGTGCCACCAGCAGCCGGGACAGTGGAGAGACCCAGTACTTC
len: 15; v_gene: TRBV7-9; j_gene: TRBJ2-5; d_gene: TRBD1; CDR3aa: CASRGTGAPQETQYF; CDR3nt: TGTGCCAGCAGGGGCACAGGGGCCCCTCAAGAGACCCAGTACTTC
len: 15; v_gene: TRBV7-6; j_gene: TRBJ1-1; d_gene: NA; CDR3aa: CASSGSTGVNTEAFF; CDR3nt: TGTGCCAGCAGCGGCAGTACGGGGGTGAACACTGAAGCTTTCTTT
len: 15; v_gene: TRBV28; j_gene: TRBJ1-6; d_gene: NA; CDR3aa: CASSALGGSFTPLHF; CDR3nt: TGTGCCAGCAGTGCCCTAGGGGGTAGCTTTACACCCCTCCACTTT
len: 12; v_gene: TRBV7-9; j_gene: TRBJ2-1; d_gene: NA; CDR3aa: CASSQDYSRKFF; CDR3nt: TGTGCCAGCAGTCAAGACTATTCACGGAAGTTCTTC
len: 15; v_gene: TRBV19; j_gene: TRBJ1-2; d_gene: TRBD1; CDR3aa: CASSPRTGPAYGYTF; CDR3nt: TGTGCCAGTAGTCCACGGACAGGCCCAGCCTATGGCTACACCTTC